This T cell receptor beta chain was recovered during a study of ipilimumab plus nivolumab after autologous stem cell transplantation. Patients got ipilimumab 1 mg/kg beginning 14 to 28 days post-transplant. Patients got 3 mg/kg IV nivolumab weeks 1, 4, 7, 10, then biweekly through week 26. Study results and caveats: Authors suggest TCR repertoire, Treg phenotype and gut microbiota support further study.

Using immunoSEQ multiplex PCR, the repertoire was profiled, and TCRdb retains in-frame clones only, with some absent. Found here are 43,000 or so clones, 88% of them singletons; the top ten hold around 0.9%. In its sample, this clone was seen once. Its antigen is unknown. Other DNA sequences of this sample code for an identical CDR3. The sequenced sample was PBMCs, obtained in a trial of ipilimumab plus nivolumab as post-transplant consolidation. The receptor was isolated from a male donor with multiple myeloma.

The CDR3 is CASSLAGLSTDTQYF. The DNA for the CDR3 is TGCGCCAGCAGCTTGGCGGGGCTGAGCACAGATACGCAGTATTTT. This chain uses TRBV5-1 with TRBJ2-3; D may match TRBD1 or TRBD2 (5 bases each). The germline V gene encodes CDR1 SGHRS and CDR2 YFSETQ. Trimming stripped 0 bases from V and 0 bases from J, with 8 bases between. CDR3 length: 15 amino acids.